Below, one T cell receptor beta chain is given with its context. Its antigen is unknown. Bulk TCR library preparation followed previously described methods with listed TCR primers. TCRdb reprocessed the PCR reads via MiXCR and lists one record per CDR3 protein. The table lists tens of thousands of distinct CDR3 sequences, 20% to 30% of them singletons. This entry comes from a study of molecular identifiers for immune sequencing clone quantification. Study-level findings and limits: Naive cells had under 1% of molecules in clones above 20 RNA copies, effectors over 98%.

CDR1 is DFQATT and CDR2 is SNEGSKA in the germline V gene (reference sequence). The CDR3 is 18 residues long. Unmatched junction bases numbered 16, after V lost 4 bases and J lost 0 bases. Naive CD8 libraries used about 20,000 to 1,000,000 sorted cells and 10%, 30% or 50% RNA. Researchers sorted naive CD8 T cells as cells that were CD8+CD4-CCR7+CD45RA+. This sequence originates from a human donor in good health. Some libraries in this study had Jurkat cell RNA spiked in. The chain uses TRBV20-1 and TRBJ1-2, with TRBD1 matching 8 bases. The sample comprised naive CD8+ T cells from blood, with Jurkat cell RNA spiked in. Sample subset: FACS-sorted CD8+CD4-CCR7+CD45RA+ naive T cells. CDR3 region: CSAIDSYQRTGPNYGYTF. Written as DNA, the CDR3 is TGCAGTGCTATTGATTCATATCAAAGGACAGGGCCTAACTATGGCTACACCTTC.